Given below is one T cell receptor beta chain in context. Its antigen remains unidentified. CD45RO-negative, CCR7-positively selected cells formed the naive CD8 fraction, excluding terminally differentiated effector memory CD45RA+ cells. The protocol was immunoSEQ multiplex PCR, while the TCRdb copy is restricted to in-frame clones and leaves out a portion. In the table there are about 2.2 million clones, roughly 93% of which are singletons. The sample originates from a study of shared clonotypes between healthy human individuals. General study results and limits: Sorted-subset sequencing was shown by rarefaction to be incomplete despite large depth. The generation probabilities recorded for non-shared clonotypes fell below those of clonotypes shared by all four donors. An effect of sequencing depth on clonotype sharing among donors was expected.

Looked up from germline, CDR1 is SGHRS and CDR2 is YFSETQ. Trimming shortened V by 4 bases and J by 3 bases, and 13 bases separated the two germline ends. CDR3 length: 14 amino acids. The sample consisted of naive CD8+ T cells from PBMCs. V and J are TRBV5-1 and TRBJ1-2; TRBD1 is a possible D gene (5 bases). The sequence came from a man between 18 and 35 years old in good health. Some clones in this sample may be carry-over from other donors' samples. The CDR3 DNA reads TGCGCCAGCAGCCCCCGGAGGGGAGACTATGGCTACACCTTC. Translating it yields CASSPRRGDYGYTF.